The clone carrying this T cell receptor (beta chain) appeared many times. Its target is not known. The sample comes from a study of CD8 T cells in ankylosing spondylitis. Whole-study findings and limits: Earlier literature documents some of the motif variants in reactive arthritis synovial fluid and blood. Blood of patients with ankylosing spondylitis appeared to be characterized by a TCR beta motif of several highly homologous variants.

Quantitative 5'-RACE with molecular barcodes generated TCR beta libraries. MiXCR, applied by TCRdb to the 5' RACE reads, yields one record per CDR3 protein. The sample has 100,000 to 150,000 distinct CDR3 sequences; roughly 8.8% are singletons. With 7 bases clipped from V and 6 bases from J, the junction kept 10 bases outside the gene matches. The germline V gene encodes CDR1 SQVTM and CDR2 ANQGSEA. This CDR3 is 13 amino acids long. This TCR came from a male donor with ankylosing spondylitis or in good health (not recorded which). This chain joins TRBV29-1 and TRBJ2-3, with 7 bases that match TRBD2. The sequenced sample consisted of blood, either unsorted or a sorted T cell fraction (not recorded which). The CDR3 DNA is TGCAGCGCCGCGAAGAACGGGGGGGATACGCAGTATTTT. As protein: CSAAKNGGDTQYF.